The T cell receptor (beta chain) under discussion was sequenced for a study of blood T cell repertoires in COVID-19. Study at large: T cells, B-cell-depleted T cells, or PBMCs supplied cDNA or gDNA.

In the study's own analysis: By means of reference gene primer amplification, nucleated cell counts were estimated. The assay was immunoSEQ multiplex PCR, and TCRdb's table has in-frame clones only and misses some. The V and J calls and clone size are taken from that table; D and trimming were inferred from the DNA. This table holds 310,000 or so clones, around nine tenths found once. The CDR3 consists of 14 residues. The V end was cut by 1 base, the J end by 7 bases, with 11 bases between. Germline lookup yields CDR1 MNHEY and CDR2 SVGEGT. Participant-given clinical history determined each cohort assignment. Recovered Cohort 3 donors showed two negative PCRs, clearance, or symptom resolution.

The clonotype was recovered from a woman in her 30s who had recovered from COVID-19. Input material: PBMCs or T cells enriched from blood (not recorded which). This sequence joins TRBV6-2 or TRBV6-3 and TRBJ1-5; a weak D match, TRBD1 (6 bases). The CDR3 DNA reads as TGTGCCAGCAGTTACTTGGGGGCTCAACAGCCCCAGCATTTT. Its protein product is CASSYLGAQQPQHF.